This TCR beta chain appears in the sequencing data of a study of cytomegalovirus exposure and HLA in healthy donors. V was cut by 7 bases and J by 2 bases, with 5 bases left in between. CDR1 is SNHLY and CDR2 is FYNNEI in the germline V gene. This CDR3 is 11 amino acids long. PCR involved 60 Vbeta and 13 Jbeta primers. The assay was immunoSEQ multiplex PCR, and TCRdb's table has in-frame clones only and misses some. The table has more than 85,000 clones, 75% to 90% seen once. This clone was seen a single time. This clonotype originated in a man aged 25-40 years in good health and CMV-seropositive. The rearrangement links TRBV2 to TRBJ2-5, with D uncertain. The sample taken for sequencing was PBMCs. DNA of the CDR3: TGTGCCAGCACCCCGCAAGAGACCCAGTACTTC. Its translation is CASTPQETQYF.